This T cell receptor (beta chain) was identified during a study of Ad26.COV2.S vaccination and SARS-CoV-2 variants. Study details: Participants got Ad26.COV2.S intramuscularly, once or twice 56 days apart. Findings and caveats of the study: Using TCR breadth and depth analyses may have led to underestimated total T cell responses. Following vaccination, spike-specific CD8+ and CD4+ T cell responses reportedly exhibited substantial breadth.

The treatment: about 20 received Ad26.COV2.S at low or high dose, single or two shots; several received placebo; per-sample allocation not given. The samples date from day 63 after the first vaccine or placebo injection. Boston hosted the donor, who was an adult aged 18-55 years. Libraries were prepared by immunoSEQ multiplex PCR; TCRdb keeps only in-frame clonotypes and omits some of them. The sample has 440,000 or so clones; about 90% are singletons. Germline lookup yields CDR1 SGHNT and CDR2 YYREEE (reference sequence). The length of the CDR3 is 16 residues. Trimming removed 0 bases from V and 4 bases from J, with 16 bases in between. About this clone: Its antigen remains unidentified.

V usage is TRBV5-4 and J usage is TRBJ1-2; tentatively, D is TRBD1 (6 bases). Sequenced here: peripheral blood, sampled in a trial of Ad26.COV2.S vaccine versus placebo. The clonotype originates from a person between 18 and 59 years old who received the Ad26.COV2.S COVID-19 vaccine or a placebo. The CDR3 region has the DNA TGTGCCAGCAGCTTGGCCAACCAGGGACATCTCTATGGCTACACCTTC. Its protein is CASSLANQGHLYGYTF.